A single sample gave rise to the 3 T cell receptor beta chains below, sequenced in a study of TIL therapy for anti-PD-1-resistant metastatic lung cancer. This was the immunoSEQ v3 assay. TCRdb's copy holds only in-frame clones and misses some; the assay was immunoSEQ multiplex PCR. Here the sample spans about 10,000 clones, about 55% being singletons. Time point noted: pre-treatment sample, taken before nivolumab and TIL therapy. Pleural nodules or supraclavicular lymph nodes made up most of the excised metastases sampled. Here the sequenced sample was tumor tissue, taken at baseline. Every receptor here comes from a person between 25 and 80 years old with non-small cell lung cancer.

CDR3 protein: CATSRTPGQPLYEQYF. The DNA of the CDR3 is TGTGCCACCAGCAGAACCCCGGGACAGCCATTATACGAGCAGTACTTC. The chain combines TRBV15 with TRBJ2-7, with 7 bases that match TRBD1. This CDR3 spans 16 amino acids. Germline V gene sequence: CDR1 LNHNV, CDR2 YYDKDF (reference sequence). After removal of 2 bases from V and 4 bases from J, the junction contained 11 bases not matched to a gene.

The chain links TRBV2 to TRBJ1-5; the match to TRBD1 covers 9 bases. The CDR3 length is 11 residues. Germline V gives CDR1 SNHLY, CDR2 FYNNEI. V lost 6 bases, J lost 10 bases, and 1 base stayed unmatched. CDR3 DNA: TGTGCCAGCAGGGACAGGGGACCCCAGCATTTT. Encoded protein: CASRDRGPQHF. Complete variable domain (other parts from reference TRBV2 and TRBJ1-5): EPEVTQTPSHQVTQMGQEVILRCVPISNHLYFYWYRQILGQKVEFLVSFYNNEISEKSEIFDDQFSVERPDGSNFTLKIRSTKLEDSAMYFCASRDRGPQHFGDGTRLSIL.

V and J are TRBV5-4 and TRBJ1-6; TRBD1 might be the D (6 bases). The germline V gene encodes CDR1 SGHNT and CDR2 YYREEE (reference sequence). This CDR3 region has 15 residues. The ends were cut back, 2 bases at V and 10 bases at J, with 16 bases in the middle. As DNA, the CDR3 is TGTGCCAGCAGCTTCACCGACAGGTTGGAATCACCCCTCCACTTT. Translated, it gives CASSFTDRLESPLHF.